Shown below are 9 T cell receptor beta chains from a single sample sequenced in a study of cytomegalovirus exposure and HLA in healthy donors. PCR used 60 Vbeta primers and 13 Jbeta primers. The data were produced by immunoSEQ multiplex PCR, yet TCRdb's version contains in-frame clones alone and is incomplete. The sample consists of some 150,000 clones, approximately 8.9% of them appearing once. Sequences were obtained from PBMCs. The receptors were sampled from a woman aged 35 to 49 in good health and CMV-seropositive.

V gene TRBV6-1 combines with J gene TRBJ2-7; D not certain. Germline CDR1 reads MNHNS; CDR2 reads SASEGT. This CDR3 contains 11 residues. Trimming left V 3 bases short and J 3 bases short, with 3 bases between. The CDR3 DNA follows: TGTGCCAGCAGTGATATCTACGAGCAGTACTTC. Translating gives CASSDIYEQYF.

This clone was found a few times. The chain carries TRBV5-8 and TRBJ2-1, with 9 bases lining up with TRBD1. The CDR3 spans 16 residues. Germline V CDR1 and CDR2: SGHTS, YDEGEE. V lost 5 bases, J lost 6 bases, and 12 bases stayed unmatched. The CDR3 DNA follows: TGTGCCAGCAGGGTACGGGGAGGGACAGGGAGCAATGAGCAGTTCTTC. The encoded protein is CASRVRGGTGSNEQFF.

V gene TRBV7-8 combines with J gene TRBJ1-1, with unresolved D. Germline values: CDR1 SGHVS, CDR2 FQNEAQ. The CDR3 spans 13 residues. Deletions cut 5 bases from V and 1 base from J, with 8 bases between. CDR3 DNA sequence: TGTGCCAGCAGCGGCTCAGAGAACACTGAAGCTTTCTTT. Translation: CASSGSENTEAFF.

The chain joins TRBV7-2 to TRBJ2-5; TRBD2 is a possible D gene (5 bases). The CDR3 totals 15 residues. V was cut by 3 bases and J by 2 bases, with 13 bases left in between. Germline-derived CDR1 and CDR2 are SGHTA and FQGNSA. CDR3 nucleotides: TGTGCCAGCAGCTTGGACTCTGGGAATCAAGAGACCCAGTACTTC. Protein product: CASSLDSGNQETQYF.

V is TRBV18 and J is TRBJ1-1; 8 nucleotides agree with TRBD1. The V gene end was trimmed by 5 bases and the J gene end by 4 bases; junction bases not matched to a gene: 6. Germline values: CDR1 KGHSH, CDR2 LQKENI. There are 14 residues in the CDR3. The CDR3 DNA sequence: TGTGCCAGCTCAATAGACAGGGGTCGCACTGAAGCTTTCTTT. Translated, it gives CASSIDRGRTEAFF.

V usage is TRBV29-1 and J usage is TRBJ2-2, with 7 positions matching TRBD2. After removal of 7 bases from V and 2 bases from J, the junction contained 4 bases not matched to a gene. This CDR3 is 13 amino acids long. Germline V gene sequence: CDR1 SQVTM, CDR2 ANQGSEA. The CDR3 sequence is CSGGEGNTGELFF. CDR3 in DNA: TGCAGCGGGGGGGAGGGAAACACCGGGGAGCTGTTTTTT.

The CDR3 loop is CASSGGQGIGELFF. The CDR3 nucleotides are TGCGCCAGCAGCGGGGGACAGGGAATCGGGGAGCTGTTTTTT. The chain is built from TRBV5-1 and TRBJ2-2; 9 nucleotides line up with TRBD1. The CDR3 extends over 14 amino acids. CDR1 SGHRS and CDR2 YFSETQ come from the germline V gene. V shed 4 bases and J 7 bases; nucleotides not matched to a gene: 5.

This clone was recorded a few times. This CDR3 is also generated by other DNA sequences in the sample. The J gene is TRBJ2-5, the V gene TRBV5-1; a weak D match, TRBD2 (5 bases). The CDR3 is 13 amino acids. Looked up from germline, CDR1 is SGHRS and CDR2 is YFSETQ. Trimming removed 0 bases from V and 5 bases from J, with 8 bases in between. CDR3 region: CASSLAGGETQYF. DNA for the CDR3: TGCGCCAGCAGCTTGGCAGGCGGGGAGACCCAGTACTTC.

The CDR3 DNA reads TGCGCCAGCAGCTGGGTAGCGTTCCAAGAGACCCAGTACTTC. It translates to CASSWVAFQETQYF. V and J are TRBV5-1 and TRBJ2-5; the D gene is possibly TRBD2 (5 bases). The CDR3 extends over 14 amino acids. CDR1 and CDR2 (germline): SGHRS, YFSETQ. Between the trimmed V and J ends, which lost 3 bases and 1 base, there was a span of 10 bases.